Below, 9 T cell receptor beta chains from the same sample are listed, as sequenced in a study of CD8+CD57+ T cells in acquired aplastic anemia. CD8+CD57+ cell expansion, shown by flow cytometry, had occurred in the patients selected for sequencing. CDR3 and TCR beta VDJ profiling relied on a genomic DNA template. TCRdb re-analysed the reads in MiXCR, keeping a single row per CDR3 protein. The data hold about 160,000 distinct CDR3 sequences, with about 70% observed a single time. Material for sequencing was sorted CD4+, CD8+, or CD8+CD57+ T cells (not recorded which) from PBMCs. All receptors derive from a human donor with aplastic anemia.

The chain carries TRBV20-1 and TRBJ1-5; TRBD1 agrees at 8 bases. The CDR3 contains 16 residues. Germline loops: CDR1 DFQATT, CDR2 SNEGSKA (reference sequence). V shed 6 bases and J 1 base; nucleotides not matched to a gene: 11. CDR3 DNA sequence: TGCAGTGCCGGAAGGACAGGGAGTCGAAGCAATCAGCCCCAGCATTTT. The encoded protein is CSAGRTGSRSNQPQHF.

This chain uses TRBV24-1 with TRBJ1-2, with D hard to call. Germline-derived CDR1 and CDR2 are KGHDR and SFDVKD. The CDR3 covers 14 residues. V lost 3 bases and J lost 3, with 10 bases in between. The CDR3 coding sequence is TGTGCCACCAGTGATCTCCGGGTTGACTATGGCTACACCTTC. Translation: CATSDLRVDYGYTF.

This clonotype was detected many times. The chain carries TRBV7-8 and TRBJ2-2; D may match TRBD1 or TRBD2 (6 bases each). Trimming took 1 base from V and 4 from J, leaving 13 bases between them. The CDR3 has 16 residues. Germline-derived CDR1 and CDR2 are SGHVS and FQNEAQ. CDR3 sequence reads: CASSLEGGRGTGELFF. The DNA of the CDR3 is TGTGCCAGCAGCTTAGAGGGGGGCCGGGGCACCGGGGAGCTGTTTTTT.

This clonotype came up a few times. The CDR3, as DNA: TGTGCCAGCAGTGGGGGACAGACCTACGAGCAGTACTTC. It codes for CASSGGQTYEQYF. The chain links TRBV2 to TRBJ2-7, with 7 bases matching TRBD1. J lost 2 bases, V lost 4 bases, and 2 bases had no gene match. Germline V CDR1 and CDR2: SNHLY, FYNNEI. This CDR3 is built from 13 residues.

The chain has TRBV2 and TRBJ2-2, with 10 bases that match TRBD2. Germline V lookup: CDR1 SNHLY, CDR2 FYNNEI. V gave up 6 bases and J gave up 4 bases; unmatched junction bases: 5. This CDR3 comprises 15 residues. The CDR3 loop is CASSLLAGATGELFF. The CDR3 DNA reads TGTGCCAGCAGCCTCCTAGCGGGAGCCACCGGGGAGCTGTTTTTT.

V gene TRBV10-3 combines with J gene TRBJ1-1; the D is unclear. This CDR3 is built from 14 residues. V lost 4 bases to trimming and J lost 6 bases, with 15 bases between them. CDR1 ENHRY and CDR2 SYGVKD come from the germline V gene. CDR3 nucleotide sequence: TGTGCCATCAGTGGGGAGGGTGTTAGGTCTGAAGCTTTCTTT. Its translation: CAISGEGVRSEAFF.

This chain connects TRBV7-9 to TRBJ2-1, with D unresolved. There are 13 residues in the CDR3. Trimming took off 1 base at V and 7 bases at J, with 8 bases between the two ends. CDR1 and CDR2 from the germline V gene are SEHNR and FQNEAQ (reference sequence). CDR3 protein: CASSLVGGNEQFF. The CDR3, as DNA: TGTGCCAGCAGCTTAGTTGGTGGAAATGAGCAGTTCTTC. Full variable domain (remainder filled in from reference TRBV7-9 and TRBJ2-1): DTGVSQNPRHKITKRGQNVTFRCDPISEHNRLYWYRQTLGQGPEFLTYFQNEAQLEKSRLLSDRFSAERPKGSFSTLEIQRTEQGDSAMYLCASSLVGGNEQFFGPGTRLTVL.

There are a few counts of this clonotype. This chain joins TRBV20-1 and TRBJ1-1, with D perhaps TRBD1 (6 bases). V was cut by 7 bases and J by 3 bases, with 12 bases left in between. In germline, CDR1 is DFQATT, CDR2 SNEGSKA (reference sequence). There are 12 residues in the CDR3. CDR3 residues: CSVEAGDTEAFF. The CDR3 DNA is TGCAGTGTCGAAGCAGGGGACACTGAAGCTTTCTTT.

This clonotype appeared once. J is TRBJ2-3 and V is TRBV9; D remains ambiguous. CDR1 SGDLS and CDR2 YYNGEE come from the germline V gene. This CDR3 has 15 amino acids. V lost 0 bases to trimming and J lost 4 bases, with 12 bases between them. CDR3 residues: CASSVASRASDTQYF. The CDR3, as DNA: TGTGCCAGCAGCGTAGCTTCACGGGCCTCAGATACGCAGTATTTT.